Listed below are T cell receptor beta chains from one sample, sequenced in a study of cytomegalovirus exposure and HLA in healthy donors. Profiling relied on immunoSEQ multiplex PCR, and the TCRdb table lists in-frame clones only, not all of them. Of under 200,000 clones listed, 75% to 80% are singletons. The sequenced sample was PBMCs. Receptor source: a woman aged 40 to 49 in good health and CMV-seropositive. Each CDR3 is given with its conserved first and last residue. The D gene is left open where the match is weak.

V,D,J,CDR3
TRBV5-4,NA,TRBJ2-3,CASSLRGTTSTDTQYF
TRBV5-1,NA,TRBJ2-3,CASSLDTSTDTQYF
TRBV27,TRBD1,TRBJ2-7,CASSLRQGAWTYEQYF
TRBV29-1,TRBD1,TRBJ1-2,CSVTTGDGYTF
TRBV19,NA,TRBJ1-1,CASSINPQAGAFF
TRBV6-5,TRBD2,TRBJ2-7,CASRAPGTSGEEYF
TRBV5-1,TRBD2,TRBJ2-1,CASRLAGGYNEQFF
TRBV6-6,NA,TRBJ1-4,CASRPTALNEKLFF
TRBV6-1,NA,TRBJ1-2,CASSEDGMRGYTF
TRBV11-2,TRBD2,TRBJ2-1,CASSFPTSGGNEQFF
TRBV27,TRBD1,TRBJ1-2,CASSLSTPGTGLYGYTF
TRBV7-9,NA,TRBJ2-7,CASSLVFRSGEQYF
TRBV18,NA,TRBJ2-3,CASSRDSKPDTQYF
TRBV4-1,NA,TRBJ2-1,CASSQDGLAEYNEQFF
TRBV2,TRBD1,TRBJ2-3,CASTRDRSSTDTQYF
TRBV7-2,TRBD1,TRBJ1-1,CASSSRSDRETEAFF
TRBV27,NA,TRBJ1-3,CASSPGGSGNTIYF
TRBV20-1,NA,TRBJ2-1,CSAFVTIEQFF
TRBV29-1,NA,TRBJ1-1,CSVEDYMNTEAFF
TRBV5-1,TRBD1,TRBJ1-4,CASSPSGTGGGRYEKLFF
TRBV6-1,NA,TRBJ1-1,CASSEGGTEAFF
TRBV7-2,NA,TRBJ2-5,CASSLALNSQTQYF
TRBV6-5,NA,TRBJ2-7,CASSYSVGLRDEQYF
TRBV19,TRBD2,TRBJ2-3,CASSLRGGTSGGAADTQYF
TRBV6-5,TRBD1,TRBJ2-5,CASTSGGETQYF
TRBV18,NA,TRBJ2-7,CASSPPGSPYEQYF
TRBV6-1,NA,TRBJ2-3,CASSASPIDTQYF
TRBV7-2,TRBD2,TRBJ2-3,CAGREGLTDTQYF
TRBV4-3,NA,TRBJ2-7,CASSQDMYTYEQYF
TRBV5-8,NA,TRBJ2-3,CASSLVQGPDTQYF
TRBV4-3,NA,TRBJ1-1,CASSQGRVGNTEAFF
TRBV5-1,NA,TRBJ1-3,CASSLGEIGNTIYF
TRBV7-9,TRBD2,TRBJ2-1,CSSSYLSGGHHNEQFF
TRBV28,NA,TRBJ2-5,CASMGGKETQYF
TRBV6-6,NA,TRBJ2-3,CASSYHPGTDTQYF
TRBV9,TRBD2,TRBJ2-7,CASSVVGGTGEQYF
TRBV19,NA,TRBJ1-6,CASSDISNSPLHF
TRBV6-5,NA,TRBJ1-6,CASKHRTSNSPLHF